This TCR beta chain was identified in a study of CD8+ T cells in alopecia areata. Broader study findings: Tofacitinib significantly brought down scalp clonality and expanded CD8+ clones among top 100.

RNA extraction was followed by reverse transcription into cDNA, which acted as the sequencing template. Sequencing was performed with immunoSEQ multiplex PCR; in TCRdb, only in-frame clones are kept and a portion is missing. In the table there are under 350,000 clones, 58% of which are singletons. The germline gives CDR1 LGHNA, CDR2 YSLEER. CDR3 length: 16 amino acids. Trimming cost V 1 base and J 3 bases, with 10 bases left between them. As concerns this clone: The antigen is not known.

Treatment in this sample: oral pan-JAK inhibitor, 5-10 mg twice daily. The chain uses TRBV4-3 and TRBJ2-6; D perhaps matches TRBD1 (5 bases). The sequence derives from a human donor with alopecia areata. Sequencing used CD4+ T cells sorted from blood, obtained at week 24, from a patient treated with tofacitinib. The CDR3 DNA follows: TGCGCCAGCAGCCAAGTCGGCAGGGTTGGGGCCAACGTCCTGACTTTC. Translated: CASSQVGRVGANVLTF.